Listed here are 29 T cell receptor beta chains from one sample, sequenced in a study of shared T cell receptors in the human thymus. Repertoires were generated with immunoSEQ multiplex PCR, while TCRdb's copy carries only in-frame clones and drops some. The sample holds approximately 660,000 clones, approximately 90% seen once. These same records also appear under a second study, on human thymus T cells.

Material: thymocytes. Receptors were obtained from a boy in the first two years of life with a congenital heart defect.

The CDR3 reads CASSPRIWLADTGELFF. CDR3 nucleotides: TGTGCCAGCAGCCCAAGAATCTGGCTAGCGGACACCGGGGAGCTGTTTTTT. The chain couples TRBV27 to TRBJ2-2; 7 bases line up with TRBD2. This CDR3 contains 17 residues. Trimming took 6 bases from V and 3 from J; bases not matched to a gene: 13. The V gene's germline CDR1 is MNHEY and CDR2 SMNVEV (reference sequence).

The chain carries TRBV10-3 and TRBJ1-1; unclear D gene. This CDR3 spans 12 amino acids. Trimming cost V 6 bases and J 6 bases, with 11 bases left between them. CDR1 is ENHRY and CDR2 is SYGVKD in the germline V gene. This chain's CDR3 is CAIREAGSEAFF. CDR3 nucleotide sequence: TGTGCCATCAGGGAGGCGGGGTCTGAAGCTTTCTTT.

The chain employs TRBV6-5 and TRBJ1-2, with D unclear. This CDR3 is 13 amino acids long. Trimming cost V 0 bases and J 4 bases, with 6 bases left between them. The germline V gene encodes CDR1 MNHEY and CDR2 SVGAGI. CDR3 loop: CASSYSQAYGYTF. The CDR3 nucleotides read TGTGCCAGCAGTTACTCCCAGGCCTATGGCTACACCTTC.

J is TRBJ2-5 and V is TRBV5-8; 9 bases are a match to TRBD2. The ends lost 3 bases at V and 5 bases at J; junction bases unmatched: 5. Germline CDR1 SGHTS, CDR2 YDEGEE. The CDR3 runs 14 residues. This CDR3 is CASSWIAGVETQYF. CDR3 bases: TGTGCCAGCAGCTGGATAGCGGGAGTGGAGACCCAGTACTTC.

The chain combines TRBV7-9 with TRBJ2-3, with D uncertain. V lost 5 bases, J lost 0 bases, and 6 bases lay in between. Germline V gene lookup returns CDR1 SEHNR and CDR2 FQNEAQ (reference sequence). This CDR3 region has 13 residues. The CDR3 protein is CASSPVSTDTQYF. CDR3 coding DNA: TGTGCCAGCAGCCCGGTTAGCACAGATACGCAGTATTTT.

This clone has just one count. The chain is built from TRBV7-6 and TRBJ2-1, with 10 bases identical to TRBD2. Germline V gene data show CDR1 as SGHVS and CDR2 as FNYEAQ. The V gene end was trimmed by 1 base and the J gene end by 9 bases; junction bases not matched to a gene: 3. This CDR3 contains 14 residues. The CDR3 here is CASSLGSGRCEQFF. CDR3 nucleotide sequence: TGTGCCAGCAGCTTAGGTAGCGGGAGGTGTGAGCAGTTCTTC.

This clone was seen a handful of times. The chain joins TRBV5-1 to TRBJ2-1; D ambiguous. Germline CDR1 SGHRS, CDR2 YFSETQ. Trimming stripped 0 bases from V and 5 bases from J, with 9 bases between. The CDR3 contains 14 residues. The CDR3 DNA reads TGCGCCAGCAGCTTGGCCGGCGGAGACAATGAGCAGTTCTTC. Amino acids: CASSLAGGDNEQFF.

The chain couples TRBV28 to TRBJ1-2, with 9 bases aligning to TRBD1. V dropped 2 bases and J dropped 4; count of bases not matched to a gene: 11. Germline CDR1 MDHEN, CDR2 SYDVKM. The CDR3 is 17 amino acids. The CDR3 loop is CASSLDEGTGRVYGYTF. In DNA form, the CDR3 reads TGTGCCAGCAGTTTAGACGAGGGGACAGGGCGGGTCTATGGCTACACCTTC.

This clone came up once. The V call is TRBV4-3, the J call TRBJ2-7; TRBD1 matches 9 bases. CDR1 and CDR2 from the germline V gene are LGHNA and YSLEER. The CDR3 has 18 amino acids. V gave up 4 bases and J gave up 5 bases; unmatched junction bases: 18. For the CDR3, the DNA is TGCGCCAGCAGCCGACACCCTGTCGCGGGACAGGGATACCACGAGCAGTACTTC. Translated: CASSRHPVAGQGYHEQYF.

The V and J genes are TRBV2 and TRBJ1-5; TRBD1 matches at 7 bases. V trimming: 2 bases; J trimming: 6 bases; junction bases outside the gene matches: 10. There are 16 residues in the CDR3. Germline CDR1 is SNHLY and CDR2 is FYNNEI. The CDR3 DNA reads as TGTGCCAGCAGTGAAAGGGGGCGGGTTTACATTCAGCCCCAGCATTTT. This sequence encodes CASSERGRVYIQPQHF.

The chain links TRBV4-2 to TRBJ1-1; no definite D call. This CDR3 is 16 amino acids long. V lost 0 bases to trimming and J lost 1 base, with 12 bases between them. Germline loops: CDR1 LGHNA, CDR2 YNFKEQ. CDR3 sequence: CASSQDRTGGNTEAFF. The DNA for the CDR3 is TGTGCCAGCAGCCAAGACCGGACGGGAGGGAACACTGAAGCTTTCTTT.

The chain joins TRBV2 to TRBJ2-5; no clear D. There are 15 residues in the CDR3. V was pared by 1 base and J by 2 bases, with 11 bases between. Looked up from germline, CDR1 is SNHLY and CDR2 is FYNNEI. CDR3 in amino acids: CASSEVAYKQETQYF. The CDR3 DNA reads TGTGCCAGCAGTGAAGTGGCTTACAAACAAGAGACCCAGTACTTC. The full variable domain, completed using reference TRBV2 and TRBJ2-5, is EPEVTQTPSHQVTQMGQEVILRCVPISNHLYFYWYRQILGQKVEFLVSFYNNEISEKSEIFDDQFSVERPDGSNFTLKIRSTKLEDSAMYFCASSEVAYKQETQYFGPGTRLLVL.

V is TRBV5-3 and J is TRBJ2-7, with D unresolved. TRBV5-3 qualifies as an ORF whose function is uncertain. Between the trimmed V and J ends, which lost 0 bases and 3 bases, there was a span of 16 bases. The CDR3 spans 16 residues. CDR3: CARSLGSDQGNYEQYF. In DNA, the CDR3 is TGTGCCAGAAGCTTGGGCAGCGACCAAGGCAACTACGAGCAGTACTTC.

There are a few counts of this clone. The chain employs TRBV6-4 and TRBJ2-3; D remains unclear. The V and J ends lost 2 bases and 9 bases respectively, with 6 bases between them. CDR1 and CDR2 (germline): MRHNA, SNTAGT. The CDR3 is made up of 11 amino acids. CDR3 region: CASSDEETQYF. The CDR3 DNA follows: TGTGCCAGCAGTGACGAGGAGACGCAGTATTTT.

With regard to this clone: The identical CDR3 is also encoded by other nucleotide sequences in the sample. This sequence joins TRBV6-5 and TRBJ1-1; D is undetermined. Germline CDR1 MNHEY, CDR2 SVGAGI. The V end was cut by 2 bases, the J end by 2 bases, with 9 bases between. There are 14 residues in the CDR3. The CDR3 sequence: CASSYPGSNTEAFF. In DNA form, the CDR3 reads TGTGCCAGCAGTTACCCGGGATCCAACACTGAAGCTTTCTTT.

This clone has more than one count but fewer than ten. The V and J genes are TRBV27 and TRBJ1-3, with D perhaps matching TRBD1 (5 bases). Per the germline V gene, CDR1 is MNHEY and CDR2 is SMNVEV (reference sequence). The V end was cut by 6 bases, the J end by 1 base, with 10 bases between. The CDR3 is made up of 14 amino acids. This CDR3 is CASSVSGSGNTIYF. The CDR3 DNA is TGTGCCAGCAGCGTCTCAGGGTCTGGAAACACCATATATTTT.

This clone was found once. The chain is built from TRBV27 and TRBJ1-4; TRBD1 agrees at 7 bases. The V gene's germline CDR1 is MNHEY and CDR2 SMNVEV (reference sequence). V gave up 3 bases and J gave up 8 bases; unmatched junction bases: 3. The CDR3 extends over 13 amino acids. The CDR3 loop is CASSLTGREKLFF. For the CDR3, the DNA is TGTGCCAGCAGTTTGACAGGGAGGGAAAAACTGTTTTTT.

The V gene is TRBV6-5, the J gene TRBJ1-3; D may be TRBD1 (6 bases). This CDR3 is 14 amino acids long. Germline V gene sequence: CDR1 MNHEY, CDR2 SVGAGI. V lost 2 bases to trimming and J lost 3 bases, with 8 bases between them. CDR3 nucleotide sequence: TGTGCCAGCAGTTACGCAGGGGATGGAAACACCATATATTTT. This encodes CASSYAGDGNTIYF.

This clone has only a few counts. J is TRBJ1-4 and V is TRBV30, with 8 nucleotides matching TRBD1. V dropped 2 bases and J dropped 5; count of bases not matched to a gene: 13. The CDR3 extends over 17 amino acids. Per germline, CDR1 GTSNPN and CDR2 SVGIG (reference sequence). The CDR3 nucleotides are TGTGCCTGGAGTACAAAAATGACAGGGGCATTCAATGAAAAACTGTTTTTT. This translates into CAWSTKMTGAFNEKLFF.

The chain has TRBV10-3 and TRBJ2-1; 7 positions match TRBD2. Germline V gene sequence: CDR1 ENHRY, CDR2 SYGVKD. J lost 0 bases, V lost 10 bases, and 6 bases had no gene match. The CDR3 consists of 14 residues. In nucleotides, the CDR3 is TGTGCCACGTCGAGCGGGAACTCCTACAATGAGCAGTTCTTC. It yields the protein CATSSGNSYNEQFF.

The chain employs TRBV18 and TRBJ1-4; D is unclear. In germline, CDR1 is KGHSH, CDR2 LQKENI. V was trimmed by 2 bases and J by 6 bases, leaving 13 bases between them. CDR3 length: 15 amino acids. The CDR3 DNA reads as TGTGCCAGCTCACCAGAGAGTCATGCCGATGAAAAACTGTTTTTT. Its protein product is CASSPESHADEKLFF.

V and J are TRBV6-1 and TRBJ2-7; possible D gene TRBD1, 5 bases. Germline V CDR1 and CDR2: MNHNS, SASEGT. CDR3 length equals 15 residues. Trimming removed 6 bases at V and 0 bases at J, with 15 bases between. CDR3: CASSESDISSYEQYF. DNA for the CDR3: TGTGCCAGCAGCGAGTCGGACATTAGCTCCTACGAGCAGTACTTC.

J is TRBJ1-2 and V is TRBV10-3; D unresolved. Germline assignment: CDR1 ENHRY and CDR2 SYGVKD. The CDR3 covers 14 residues. Trimming left V 1 base short and J 5 bases short, with 11 bases between. The CDR3 DNA reads as TGTGCCATCAGTGAGTGGGAGGTAGAGTATGGCTACACCTTC. Its protein product is CAISEWEVEYGYTF.

The chain combines TRBV11-1 with TRBJ1-2; the match to TRBD1 covers 11 bases. The V gene's germline CDR1 is SGHAT and CDR2 FQDESV (reference sequence). V was clipped by 5 bases and J by 6 bases; unmatched bases: 5. The CDR3 contains 14 residues. In DNA form, the CDR3 reads TGTGCCAGCAGCCAGAGGGACAGGGGGAATGGCTACACCTTC. Translating it yields CASSQRDRGNGYTF.

J is TRBJ2-3 and V is TRBV27; TRBD2 matches at 11 bases. Germline loops: CDR1 MNHEY, CDR2 SMNVEV (reference sequence). This CDR3 is built from 20 residues. V trimming: 5 bases; J trimming: 0 bases; junction bases outside the gene matches: 16. This chain's CDR3 is CASSPHTLAGGLSSTDTQYF. CDR3 coding DNA: TGTGCCAGCAGTCCTCACACGCTAGCGGGAGGCCTCTCTAGCACAGATACGCAGTATTTT.

This sequence joins TRBV6-6 and TRBJ2-7; tentatively, D is TRBD1 (6 bases). This CDR3 spans 16 amino acids. Germline CDR1 MNHNY, CDR2 SVGAGI (reference sequence). Deletions cut 5 bases from V and 8 bases from J, with 25 bases between. Here the CDR3 reads CASSNQQGPLGVKQYF. The CDR3, as DNA: TGTGCCAGCAGTAACCAACAGGGCCCCCTGGGTGTCAAGCAGTACTTC.

The gene calls are TRBV29-1 and TRBJ2-7; weak D call: TRBD1 (5 bases). This CDR3 spans 14 amino acids. V gave up 2 bases and J gave up 4 bases, with 15 bases separating them. Germline V gene lookup returns CDR1 SQVTM and CDR2 ANQGSEA. This CDR3 reads CSVELSRTNYEQYF. The CDR3 DNA reads TGCAGCGTTGAACTCTCACGGACAAATTACGAGCAGTACTTC.

The chain links TRBV11-2 to TRBJ1-1; D is uncertain. CDR1 and CDR2 (germline): SGHAT, FQNNGV. V was shortened by 3 bases and J by 1 base, with 3 bases between the two germline ends. The CDR3 sequence is 12 residues long. The CDR3 reads CASSFGNTEAFF. The CDR3 region has the DNA TGTGCCAGCAGCTTCGGGAACACTGAAGCTTTCTTT.

This clone came up a few times. V usage is TRBV9 and J usage is TRBJ2-3, with D hard to call. V was shortened by 0 bases and J by 0 bases, with 8 bases between the two germline ends. In germline, CDR1 is SGDLS, CDR2 YYNGEE. The CDR3 is made up of 15 amino acids. DNA of the CDR3: TGTGCCAGCAGCGTAGTCGCGGCGAGCACAGATACGCAGTATTTT. Translated: CASSVVAASTDTQYF.